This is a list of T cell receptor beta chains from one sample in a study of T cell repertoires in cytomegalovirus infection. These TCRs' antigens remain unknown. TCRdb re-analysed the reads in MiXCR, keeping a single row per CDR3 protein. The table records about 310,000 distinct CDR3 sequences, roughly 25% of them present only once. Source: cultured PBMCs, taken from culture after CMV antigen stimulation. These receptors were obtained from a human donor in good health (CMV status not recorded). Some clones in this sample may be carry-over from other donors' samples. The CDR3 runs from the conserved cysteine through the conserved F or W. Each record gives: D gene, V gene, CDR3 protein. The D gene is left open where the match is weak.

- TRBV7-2 CASSLARSSSYNEQFF
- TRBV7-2 CASSFTDGYGYTF
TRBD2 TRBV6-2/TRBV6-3 CASSSARGERESDTQYF
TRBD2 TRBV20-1 CSADQLAGGVDTQYF
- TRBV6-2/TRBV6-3 CASSYARSSYNEQFF
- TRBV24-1 CATAGVDQITDTQYF
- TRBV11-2 CASSLGSGPTYNEQFF
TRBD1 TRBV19 CASSPEDRGDYGYTF
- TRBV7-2 CASSGQTASNSPLHF
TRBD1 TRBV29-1 CSVETGQTNYGYTF
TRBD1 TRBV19 CASIPGQGNVANEKLFF
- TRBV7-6 CASSSRQDSYEQYF
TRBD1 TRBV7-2 CASSFGTAITGNTIYF
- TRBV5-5 CASSLDGGPHQPQHF
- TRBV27 CASSLSGKVSNQPQHF
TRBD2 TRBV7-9 CASSYGTSGTTGELFF
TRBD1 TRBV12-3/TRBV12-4 CASSSYLGTGNRDVPFF
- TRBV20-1 CSATQPGKGLYNEQFF
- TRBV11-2 CASSYLNSNTGELFF
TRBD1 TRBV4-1 CASRSLTGGNEKLFF
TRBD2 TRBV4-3 CASSQERLAGRNIQYF
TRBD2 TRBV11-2 CASSSLAGDNEQFF
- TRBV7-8 CASSLQEGAEAFF
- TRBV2 CASTMSRGSHYEQYF
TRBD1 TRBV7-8 CASSSLGGQGADTQYF
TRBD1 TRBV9 CASSVGDRGLETQYF
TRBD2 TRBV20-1 CSARAQAGGKKNIQYF
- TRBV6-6 CASSYSGRSNDKNIQYF
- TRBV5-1 CASSLSGGMNTEAFF
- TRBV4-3 CASSQDLAEGQETQYF
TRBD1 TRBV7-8 CASSPERTGRKSDTQCF